This T cell receptor beta chain was sequenced in a study of cytotoxic CD8 clonotypes in ibrutinib-treated CLL. On the study more broadly: Partial response was seen in approximately 25 patients and complete response in 2; after median around 72 months, about 14 stayed remitted, about 12 progressed. Study-wide findings and caveats: At ibrutinib response, clonality increased, and at progression it declined back toward baseline. Higher circulating CD8+ T-cell counts strongly accompanied higher baseline clonality, above age-matched healthy donors.

In the case of this clone: Its antigen is not identified.

Repertoires were generated with immunoSEQ multiplex PCR, while TCRdb's copy carries only in-frame clones and drops some. This repertoire shows 68,000 or so clones, around two thirds found once; its top ten account for around 5.7%. J lost 11 bases, V lost 0 bases, and 9 bases had no gene match. From germline, CDR1 is MGHRA and CDR2 YSYEKL. The CDR3 contains 15 residues. This receptor was identified in a human donor with chronic lymphocytic leukemia. The genes are TRBV4-1 and TRBJ1-4, with 7 bases matching TRBD1. This material consisted of PBMCs, taken after 12 months of ibrutinib treatment. Here the CDR3 reads CASSQDGQGGRKLFF. The CDR3 coding sequence is TGCGCCAGCAGCCAAGATGGCCAGGGGGGGCGGAAACTGTTTTTT.